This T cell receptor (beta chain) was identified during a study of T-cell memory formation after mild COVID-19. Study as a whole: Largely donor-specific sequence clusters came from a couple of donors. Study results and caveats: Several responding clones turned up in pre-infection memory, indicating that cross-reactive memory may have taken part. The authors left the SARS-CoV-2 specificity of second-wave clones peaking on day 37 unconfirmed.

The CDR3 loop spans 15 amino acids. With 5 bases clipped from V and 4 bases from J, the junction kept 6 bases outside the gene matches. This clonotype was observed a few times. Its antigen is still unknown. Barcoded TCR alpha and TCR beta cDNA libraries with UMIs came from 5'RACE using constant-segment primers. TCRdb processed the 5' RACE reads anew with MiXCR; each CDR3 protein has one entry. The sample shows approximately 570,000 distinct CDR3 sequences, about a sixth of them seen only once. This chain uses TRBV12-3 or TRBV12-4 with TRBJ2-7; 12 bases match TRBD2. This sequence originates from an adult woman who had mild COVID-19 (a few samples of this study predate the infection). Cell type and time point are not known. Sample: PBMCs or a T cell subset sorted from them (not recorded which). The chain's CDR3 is CASSLPTSGRYEQYF. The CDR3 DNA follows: TGTGCCAGCAGTCTCCCGACTAGCGGGAGATACGAGCAGTACTTC.